In its sample, the clone carrying this TCR beta chain was seen many times. Its antigen is still unknown. Trimming took 3 bases from V and 1 from J; bases not matched to a gene: 4. The CDR3 covers 15 residues. This record comes from a study of T cells in Graves' hyperthyroidism and ophthalmopathy. The wider study: Upon initial diagnosis and before any treatment, peripheral blood was collected. Study outcomes and limitations: Stable hyperthyroidism was told apart from ophthalmopathy by a model built on 13 V-J features. Ophthalmopathy was model-predicted a median about 6.9 months pre-onset.

Aged 18 to 65, the patients had hyperthyroidism that was newly diagnosed and had lasted under 2 months. RNA transcripts gave rise to amplified TCR beta CDR3 regions. TCR CDR3 regions were first amplified by RT-PCR with HTBI primers. From the multiplex PCR reads, TCRdb called clonotypes with MiXCR, one entry per CDR3 protein. Of under 450,000 distinct CDR3 sequences in the sample, 15% to 18% were seen once. Sequencing was done on a sample of blood. The chain employs TRBV12-3 or TRBV12-4 and TRBJ2-3; 7 bases fit TRBD1. The TCR comes from a woman aged 18 to 35 with Graves' hyperthyroidism. The CDR3 spells CASSFATGGTDTQYF. CDR3 bases: TGTGCCAGCAGTTTTGCAACAGGGGGCACAGATACGCAGTATTTT.